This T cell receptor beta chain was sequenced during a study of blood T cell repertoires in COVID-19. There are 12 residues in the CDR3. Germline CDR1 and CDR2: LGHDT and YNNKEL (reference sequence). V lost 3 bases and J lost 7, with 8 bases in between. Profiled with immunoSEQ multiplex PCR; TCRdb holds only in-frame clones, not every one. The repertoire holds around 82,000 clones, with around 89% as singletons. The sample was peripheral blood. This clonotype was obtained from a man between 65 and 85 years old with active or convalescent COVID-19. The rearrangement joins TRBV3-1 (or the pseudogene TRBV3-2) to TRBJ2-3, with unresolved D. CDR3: CASSHPTNTQYF. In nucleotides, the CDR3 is TGTGCCAGCAGCCACCCAACTAATACGCAGTATTTT.